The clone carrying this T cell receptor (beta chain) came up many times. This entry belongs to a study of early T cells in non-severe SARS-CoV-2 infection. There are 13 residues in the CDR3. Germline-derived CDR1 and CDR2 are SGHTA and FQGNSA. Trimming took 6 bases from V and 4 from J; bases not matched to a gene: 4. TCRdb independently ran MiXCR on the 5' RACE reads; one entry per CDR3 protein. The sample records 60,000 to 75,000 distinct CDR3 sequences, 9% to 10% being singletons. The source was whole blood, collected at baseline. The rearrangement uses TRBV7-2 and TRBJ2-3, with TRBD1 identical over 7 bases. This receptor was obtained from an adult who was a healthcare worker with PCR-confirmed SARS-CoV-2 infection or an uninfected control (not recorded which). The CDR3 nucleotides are TGTGCCAGCAGGAAGACAGGGCCAGATACGCAGTATTTT. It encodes CASRKTGPDTQYF.